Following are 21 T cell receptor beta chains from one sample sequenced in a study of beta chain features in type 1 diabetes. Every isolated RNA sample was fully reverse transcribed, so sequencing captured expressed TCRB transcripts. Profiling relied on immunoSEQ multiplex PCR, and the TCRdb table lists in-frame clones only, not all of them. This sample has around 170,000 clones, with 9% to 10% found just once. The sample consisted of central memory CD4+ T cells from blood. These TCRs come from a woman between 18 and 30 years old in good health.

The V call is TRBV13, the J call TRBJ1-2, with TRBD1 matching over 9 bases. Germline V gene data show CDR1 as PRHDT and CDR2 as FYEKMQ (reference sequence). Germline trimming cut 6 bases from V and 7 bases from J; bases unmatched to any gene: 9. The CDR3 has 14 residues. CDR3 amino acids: CASRYTGTGSGYTF. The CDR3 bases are TGTGCCAGCAGGTATACCGGGACAGGGAGTGGCTACACCTTC. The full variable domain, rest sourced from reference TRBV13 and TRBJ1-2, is AAGVIQSPRHLIKEKRETATLKCYPIPRHDTVYWYQQGPGQDPQFLISFYEKMQSDKGSIPDRFSAQQFSDYHSELNMSSLELGDSALYFCASRYTGTGSGYTFGSGTRLTVV.

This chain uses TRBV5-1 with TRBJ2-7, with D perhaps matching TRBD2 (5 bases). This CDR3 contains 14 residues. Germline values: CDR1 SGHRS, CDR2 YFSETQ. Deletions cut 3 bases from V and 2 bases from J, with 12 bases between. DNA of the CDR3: TGCGCCAGCAGCTCTGGCGGGTCCCCCTACGAGCAGTACTTC. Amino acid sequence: CASSSGGSPYEQYF.

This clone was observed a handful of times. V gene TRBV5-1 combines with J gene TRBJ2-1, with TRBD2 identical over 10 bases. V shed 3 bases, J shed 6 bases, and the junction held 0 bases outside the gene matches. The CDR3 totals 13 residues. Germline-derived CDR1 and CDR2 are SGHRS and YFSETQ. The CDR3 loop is CASSWTSGNEQFF. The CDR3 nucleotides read TGCGCCAGCAGCTGGACTAGCGGCAATGAGCAGTTCTTC.

CDR3 DNA sequence: TGCGCCAGCAGCGAGGGACTAGCGGGAAACAATGAGCAGTTCTTC. Its translation is CASSEGLAGNNEQFF. The V gene is TRBV5-1, the J gene TRBJ2-1, with 13 bases identical to TRBD2. V was clipped by 4 bases and J by 5 bases; unmatched bases: 3. There are 15 residues in the CDR3. CDR1 is SGHRS and CDR2 is YFSETQ in the germline V gene.

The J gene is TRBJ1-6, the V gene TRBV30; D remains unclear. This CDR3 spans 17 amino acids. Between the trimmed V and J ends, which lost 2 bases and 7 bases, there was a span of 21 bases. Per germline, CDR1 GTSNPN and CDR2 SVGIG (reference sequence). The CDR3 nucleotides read TGTGCCTGGAGTTCTCCACGGTGGGGAGAGGTGAATTCACCCCTCCACTTT. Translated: CAWSSPRWGEVNSPLHF.

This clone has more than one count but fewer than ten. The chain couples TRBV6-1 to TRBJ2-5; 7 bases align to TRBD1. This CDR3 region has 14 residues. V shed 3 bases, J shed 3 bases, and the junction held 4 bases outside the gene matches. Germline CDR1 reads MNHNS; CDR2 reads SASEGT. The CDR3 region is CASSDRQGKETQYF. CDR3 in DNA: TGTGCCAGCAGTGACCGACAGGGTAAAGAGACCCAGTACTTC.

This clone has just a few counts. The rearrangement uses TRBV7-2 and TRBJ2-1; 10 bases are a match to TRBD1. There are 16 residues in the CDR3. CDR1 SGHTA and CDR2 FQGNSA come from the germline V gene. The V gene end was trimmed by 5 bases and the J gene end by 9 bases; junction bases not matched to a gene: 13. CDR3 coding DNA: TGTGCCAGCAGCCCGAGAAGGGGACAGGGGTTTGGTGAGCAGTTCTTC. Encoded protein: CASSPRRGQGFGEQFF.

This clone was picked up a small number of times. CDR3 bases: TGTGCCAGCAGCCGTGGCAGGCTGGGAGGGGTCAAAAACATTCAGTACTTC. Protein product: CASSRGRLGGVKNIQYF. The V call is TRBV11-2, the J call TRBJ2-4; 7 nucleotides align to TRBD2. The trim removed 5 bases at V and 3 bases at J, leaving 13 bases unmatched. The germline gives CDR1 SGHAT, CDR2 FQNNGV. This CDR3 has 17 amino acids.

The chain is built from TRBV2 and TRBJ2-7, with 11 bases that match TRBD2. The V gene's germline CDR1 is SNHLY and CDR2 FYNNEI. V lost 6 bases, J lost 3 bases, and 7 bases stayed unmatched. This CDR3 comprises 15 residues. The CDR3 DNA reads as TGTGCCAGCAGAACTAGCGGGGGAGGCAGCTACGAGCAGTACTTC. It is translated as CASRTSGGGSYEQYF.

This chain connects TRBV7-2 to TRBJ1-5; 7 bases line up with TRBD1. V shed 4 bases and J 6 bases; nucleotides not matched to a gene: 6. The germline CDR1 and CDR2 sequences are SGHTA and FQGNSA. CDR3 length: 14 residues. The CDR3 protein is CASSSDRAGQPQHF. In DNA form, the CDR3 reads TGTGCCAGCAGCTCAGACAGGGCTGGTCAGCCCCAGCATTTT. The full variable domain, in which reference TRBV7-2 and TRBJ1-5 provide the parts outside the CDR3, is GAGVSQSPSNKVTEKGKDVELRCDPISGHTALYWYRQSLGQGLEFLIYFQGNSAPDKSGLPSDRFSAERTGGSVSTLTIQRTQQEDSAVYLCASSSDRAGQPQHFGDGTRLSIL.

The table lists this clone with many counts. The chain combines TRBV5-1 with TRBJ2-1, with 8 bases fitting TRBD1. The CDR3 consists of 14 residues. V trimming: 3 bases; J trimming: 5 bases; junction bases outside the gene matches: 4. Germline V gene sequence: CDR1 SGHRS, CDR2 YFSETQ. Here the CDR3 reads CASSYTGGNNEQFF. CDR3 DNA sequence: TGCGCCAGCAGCTACACAGGGGGGAACAATGAGCAGTTCTTC. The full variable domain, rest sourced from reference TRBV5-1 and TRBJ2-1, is KAGVTQTPRYLIKTRGQQVTLSCSPISGHRSVSWYQQTPGQGLQFLFEYFSETQRNKGNFPGRFSGRQFSNSRSEMNVSTLELGDSALYLCASSYTGGNNEQFFGPGTRLTVL.

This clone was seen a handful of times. CDR3 bases: TGCGCCAGCAGCACCTCGAGACAGGATAGGAACACTGAAGCTTTCTTT. Amino acids: CASSTSRQDRNTEAFF. The chain couples TRBV5-1 to TRBJ1-1; D might be TRBD1 (6 bases). Trimming removed 4 bases from V and 1 base from J, with 17 bases in between. The CDR3 is 16 amino acids. CDR1 and CDR2 (germline): SGHRS, YFSETQ.

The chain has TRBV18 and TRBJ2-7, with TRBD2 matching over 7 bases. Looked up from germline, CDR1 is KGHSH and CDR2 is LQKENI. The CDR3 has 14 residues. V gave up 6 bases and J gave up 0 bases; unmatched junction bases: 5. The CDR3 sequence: CASSLASGSYEQYF. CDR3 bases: TGTGCCAGCTCTCTCGCTAGCGGCTCCTACGAGCAGTACTTC. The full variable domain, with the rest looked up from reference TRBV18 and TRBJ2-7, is NAGVMQNPRHLVRRRGQEARLRCSPMKGHSHVYWYRQLPEEGLKFMVYLQKENIIDESGMPKERFSAEFPKEGPSILRIQQVVRGDSAAYFCASSLASGSYEQYFGPGTRLTVT.

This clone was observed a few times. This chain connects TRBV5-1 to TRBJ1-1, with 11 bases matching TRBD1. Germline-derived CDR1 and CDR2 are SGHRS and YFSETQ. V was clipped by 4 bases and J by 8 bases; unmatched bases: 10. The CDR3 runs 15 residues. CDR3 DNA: TGCGCCAGCAGCCTAGGACAGGGGGCGGCATCCGAAGCTTTCTTT. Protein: CASSLGQGAASEAFF.

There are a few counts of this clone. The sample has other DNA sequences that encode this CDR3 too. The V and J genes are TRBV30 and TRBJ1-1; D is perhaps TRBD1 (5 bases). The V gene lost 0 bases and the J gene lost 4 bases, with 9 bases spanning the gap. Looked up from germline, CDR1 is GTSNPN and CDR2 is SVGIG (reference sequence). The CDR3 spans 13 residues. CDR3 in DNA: TGTGCCTGGAGTGTGTTGGGGGGCACTGAAGCTTTCTTT. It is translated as CAWSVLGGTEAFF.

The CDR3 nucleotides read TGTGCCTGGAGTGAACCTAGCAATCCGGAGACCCAGTACTTC. Its protein is CAWSEPSNPETQYF. V usage is TRBV30 and J usage is TRBJ2-5; D possibly corresponds to TRBD2 (5 bases). The V end lost 1 base, the J end lost 5 bases, and 14 bases lay between the germline ends. Germline values: CDR1 GTSNPN, CDR2 SVGIG (reference sequence). This CDR3 spans 14 amino acids.

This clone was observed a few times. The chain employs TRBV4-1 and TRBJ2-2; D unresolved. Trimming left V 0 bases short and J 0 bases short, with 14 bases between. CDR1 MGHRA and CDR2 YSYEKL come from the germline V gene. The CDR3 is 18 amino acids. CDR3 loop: CASSQDYGRTANTGELFF. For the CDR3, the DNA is TGCGCCAGCAGCCAAGATTATGGGCGAACCGCGAACACCGGGGAGCTGTTTTTT.

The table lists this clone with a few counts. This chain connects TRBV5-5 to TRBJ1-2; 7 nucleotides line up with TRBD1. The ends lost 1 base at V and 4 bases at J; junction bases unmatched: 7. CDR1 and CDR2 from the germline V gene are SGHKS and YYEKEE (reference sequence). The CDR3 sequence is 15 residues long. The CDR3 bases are TGTGCCAGCAGCTTGATCCGGGACAGTGCCTATGGCTACACCTTC. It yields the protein CASSLIRDSAYGYTF.

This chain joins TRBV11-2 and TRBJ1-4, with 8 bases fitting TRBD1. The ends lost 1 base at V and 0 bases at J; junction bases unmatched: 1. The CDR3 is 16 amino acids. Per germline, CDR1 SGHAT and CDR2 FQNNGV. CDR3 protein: CASSLGDRPTNEKLFF. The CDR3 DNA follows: TGTGCCAGCAGCTTAGGGGACAGGCCAACTAATGAAAAACTGTTTTTT.

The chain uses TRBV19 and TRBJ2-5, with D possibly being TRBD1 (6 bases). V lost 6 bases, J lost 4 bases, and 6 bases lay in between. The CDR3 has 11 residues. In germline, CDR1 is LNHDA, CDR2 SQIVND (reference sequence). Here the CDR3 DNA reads TGTGCCAGTAGAGGGGGAGAGACCCAGTACTTC. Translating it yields CASRGGETQYF.

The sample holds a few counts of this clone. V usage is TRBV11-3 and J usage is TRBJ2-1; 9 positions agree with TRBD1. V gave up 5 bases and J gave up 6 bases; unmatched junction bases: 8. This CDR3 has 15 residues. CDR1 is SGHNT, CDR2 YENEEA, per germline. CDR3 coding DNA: TGTGCCAGCAGCAAATCCGGGACAGGGAGCAATGAGCAGTTCTTC. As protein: CASSKSGTGSNEQFF.